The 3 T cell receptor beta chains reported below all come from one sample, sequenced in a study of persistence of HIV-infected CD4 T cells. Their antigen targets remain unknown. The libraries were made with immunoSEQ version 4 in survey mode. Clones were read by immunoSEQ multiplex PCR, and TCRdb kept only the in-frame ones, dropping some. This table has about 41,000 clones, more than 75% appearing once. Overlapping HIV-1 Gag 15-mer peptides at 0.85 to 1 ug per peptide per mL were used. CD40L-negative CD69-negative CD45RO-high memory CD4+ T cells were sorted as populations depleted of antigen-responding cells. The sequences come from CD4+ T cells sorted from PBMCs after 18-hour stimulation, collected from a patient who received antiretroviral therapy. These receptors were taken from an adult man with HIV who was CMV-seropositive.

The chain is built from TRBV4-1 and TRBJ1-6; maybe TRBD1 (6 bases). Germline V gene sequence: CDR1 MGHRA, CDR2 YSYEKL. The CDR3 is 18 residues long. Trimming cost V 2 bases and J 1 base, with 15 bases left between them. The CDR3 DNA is TGCGCCAGCAGCCAACGCCGGGGGGGGCAGTCCTATAATTCACCCCTCCACTTT. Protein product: CASSQRRGGQSYNSPLHF.

The CDR3, as DNA: TGTGCCACCAGCAGTGAGGCGGGACTTGCTGGAAACACCATATATTTT. Protein sequence: CATSSEAGLAGNTIYF. This chain connects TRBV15 to TRBJ1-3, with D maybe TRBD1 (5 bases). Germline V CDR1 and CDR2: LNHNV, YYDKDF (reference sequence). This CDR3 comprises 16 residues. Trimming cost V 3 bases and J 2 bases, with 14 bases left between them.

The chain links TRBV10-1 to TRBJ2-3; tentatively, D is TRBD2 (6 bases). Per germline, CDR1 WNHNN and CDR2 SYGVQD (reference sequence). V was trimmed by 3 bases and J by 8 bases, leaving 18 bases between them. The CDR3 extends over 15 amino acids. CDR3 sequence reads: CASSDPVGGLGTQYF. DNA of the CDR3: TGCGCCAGCAGTGACCCCGTCGGGGGACTTGGTACGCAGTATTTT.